This TCR beta chain is from a study of PD-L1 blockade in urothelial cancer. TCRdb's table, derived via immunoSEQ multiplex PCR, lists solely in-frame clones and lacks some. Here the sample spans around 40,000 clones, approximately 90% being singletons. Germline CDR1 is KGHSH and CDR2 is LQKENI. V lost 4 bases and J 7 bases, leaving 10 bases between the germline ends. The CDR3 contains 12 residues. This receptor was identified in a man between 60 and 75 years old with urothelial cancer. The rearrangement joins TRBV18 to TRBJ1-1, with D possibly being TRBD1 (5 bases). The material was PBMCs, obtained around atezolizumab (anti-PD-L1) treatment. The CDR3 sequence: CASSLRGLEAFF. DNA for the CDR3: TGTGCCAGCTCACTAAGGGGCCTTGAAGCTTTCTTT.